This TCR beta chain came from a study of tumor-infiltrating lymphocytes in oesophageal squamous cell carcinoma. Losses at the gene ends were 1 base for V and 3 bases for J; bases not matched to a gene: 5. The germline V gene has CDR1 SGHDT and CDR2 YYEEEE. The CDR3 runs 15 residues. TCRdb re-analysed the PCR reads in MiXCR, keeping a single row per CDR3 protein. The sample records 15,000 to 17,000 distinct CDR3 sequences, approximately 49% being singletons. By share of the sample, this clonotype is medium-sized. This clonotype originated in a female donor with esophageal squamous cell carcinoma. J is TRBJ2-3 and V is TRBV5-6, with TRBD2 identical over 7 bases. The sequencing sample was made of esophageal tumor tissue. In DNA, the CDR3 is TGTGCCAGCAGCTTGATGCTTAGCGGGACAGATACGCAGTATTTT. It yields the protein CASSLMLSGTDTQYF.